This TCR beta chain was profiled in a study of shared clonotypes between healthy human individuals. Points from the study as a whole: It was observed that about 5% of naive CD4 clonotypes were shared across a few donors.

Terminally differentiated effector memory CD45RA+ cells were left out of the naive CD8 fraction, which was CD45RO-negative and positively selected for CCR7. The CDR3 is 13 amino acids. The V and J ends lost 1 base and 1 base respectively, with 5 bases between them. Germline V gives CDR1 SGHDN, CDR2 FVKESK. TCRdb keeps only in-frame clones here, not all; method: immunoSEQ multiplex PCR. The data contain about 2.2 million clones, around 95% of them singletons. In the case of this clone: Its target is unknown. At the DNA level, this CDR3 is encoded by other sequences in the same sample as well.

The chain couples TRBV14 to TRBJ2-7; D is ambiguous. This receptor was taken from a man between 18 and 29 years old in good health. Some clones in this sample may be carry-over from other donors' samples. Material: naive CD8+ T cells from PBMCs. The CDR3 loop reads CASSQGRSYEQYF. CDR3 DNA sequence: TGTGCCAGCAGCCAAGGGCGGTCCTACGAGCAGTACTTC.